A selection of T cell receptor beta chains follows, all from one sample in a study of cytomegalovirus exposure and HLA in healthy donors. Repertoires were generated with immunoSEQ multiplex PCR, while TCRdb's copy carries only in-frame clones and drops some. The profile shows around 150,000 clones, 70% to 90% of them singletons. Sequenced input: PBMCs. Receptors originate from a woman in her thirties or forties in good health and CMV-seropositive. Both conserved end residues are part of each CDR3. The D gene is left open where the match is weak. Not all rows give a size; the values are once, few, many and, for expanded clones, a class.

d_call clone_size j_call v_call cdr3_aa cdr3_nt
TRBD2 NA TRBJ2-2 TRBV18 CASSGLAGADGELFF TGTGCCAGCTCAGGACTAGCGGGAGCTGACGGGGAGCTGTTTTTT
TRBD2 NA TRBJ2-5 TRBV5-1 CASSLDASGGLHQETQYF TGCGCCAGCAGCTTGGATGCTAGCGGGGGACTACACCAAGAGACCCAGTACTTC
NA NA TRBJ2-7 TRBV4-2 CASSQDGSGVGLASEQYF TGTGCCAGCAGCCAAGATGGTTCGGGGGTAGGTTTAGCCAGCGAGCAGTACTTC
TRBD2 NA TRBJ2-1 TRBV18 CASSPPAGGRGNEQFF TGTGCCAGCTCACCGCCCGCCGGCGGGAGAGGCAATGAGCAGTTCTTC
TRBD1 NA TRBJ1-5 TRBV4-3 CASSQDLPSRTGMNQPQHF TGCGCCAGCAGCCAAGATTTACCCTCGAGGACAGGGATGAATCAGCCCCAGCATTTT
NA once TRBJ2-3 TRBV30 CAWSVPERSTDTQYF TGTGCCTGGAGTGTACCAGAGCGATCCACAGATACGCAGTATTTT
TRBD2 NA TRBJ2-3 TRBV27 CASSSGTIRTDTQYF TGTGCCAGCAGTTCCGGGACTATCCGCACAGATACGCAGTATTTT
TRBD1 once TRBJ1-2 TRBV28 CASTRDRHGYTF TGTGCCAGCACCCGGGACAGGCATGGCTACACCTTC
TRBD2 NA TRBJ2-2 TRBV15 CATSSQGAAGGRTGELFF TGTGCCACCAGCTCTCAAGGAGCAGCGGGAGGGCGTACCGGGGAGCTGTTTTTT
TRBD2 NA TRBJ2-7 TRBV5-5 CASSSRDSGYEQYF TGTGCCAGCAGCTCCCGGGATAGCGGGTACGAGCAGTACTTC
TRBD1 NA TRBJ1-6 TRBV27 CASRTGTTYNSPLHF TGTGCCAGCCGGACAGGGACTACCTATAATTCACCCCTCCACTTT
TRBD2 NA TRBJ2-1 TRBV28 CASSGLGLSPNEQFF TGTGCCAGCTCCGGCCTGGGACTAAGCCCCAATGAGCAGTTCTTC
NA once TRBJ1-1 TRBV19 CASSMVNRVTEAFF TGTGCCAGTAGTATGGTTAACAGGGTGACTGAAGCTTTCTTT
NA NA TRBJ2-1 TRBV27 CASSPRSSAYNEQFF TGTGCCAGCAGTCCCCGCTCGTCAGCCTACAATGAGCAGTTCTTC
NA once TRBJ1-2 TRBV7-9 CASSLQGDYGYTF TGTGCCAGCAGCTTACAGGGCGACTATGGCTACACCTTC
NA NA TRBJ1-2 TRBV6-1 CASSSQDSLYGYTF TGTGCCAGCAGTTCCCAGGACAGCCTCTATGGCTACACCTTC
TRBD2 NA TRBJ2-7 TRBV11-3 CASRQSGKGEQYF TGTGCCAGCAGACAGAGCGGGAAGGGCGAGCAGTACTTC
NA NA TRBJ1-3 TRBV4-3 CASSQDLATANTIYF TGCGCCAGCAGCCAAGATCTCGCGACAGCAAACACCATATATTTT
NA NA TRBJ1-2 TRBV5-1 CASSLLGRDGYTF TGCGCCAGCAGCTTGTTAGGGAGGGATGGCTACACCTTC
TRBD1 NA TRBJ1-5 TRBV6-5 CASSLSRGVGQPQHF TGTGCCAGCAGCCTCTCCAGGGGGGTGGGTCAGCCCCAGCATTTT
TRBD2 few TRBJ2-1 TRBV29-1 CSATLRGGLEGPNEQFF TGCAGCGCCACCCTGCGGGGGGGATTGGAAGGACCCAATGAGCAGTTCTTC
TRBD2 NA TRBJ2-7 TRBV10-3 CAISESGLAAGNEQYF TGTGCCATCAGTGAGTCAGGACTAGCGGCTGGAAACGAGCAGTACTTC
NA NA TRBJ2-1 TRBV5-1 CASSLGGLPPYNEQFF TGCGCCAGCAGCTTGGGGGGCCTCCCCCCCTACAATGAGCAGTTCTTC
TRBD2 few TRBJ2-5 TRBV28 CASSFKAGEDLETQYF TGTGCCAGCAGTTTTAAAGCGGGAGAAGACCTAGAGACCCAGTACTTC
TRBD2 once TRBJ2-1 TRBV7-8 CASTLDHNRWTSGRHEQFF TGTGCCAGCACCCTAGACCACAACAGGTGGACTAGCGGGAGACATGAGCAGTTCTTC
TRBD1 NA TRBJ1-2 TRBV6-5 CASSYDRGTNYGYTF TGTGCCAGCAGTTACGACAGGGGTACGAACTATGGCTACACCTTC
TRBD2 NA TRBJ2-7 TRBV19 CASSIILAGIYEQYF TGTGCCAGTAGTATTATCCTAGCGGGAATCTACGAGCAGTACTTC
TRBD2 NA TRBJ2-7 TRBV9 CASSAGTSGGASSYEQYF TGTGCCAGCAGCGCCGGGACTAGCGGGGGGGCGAGCTCCTACGAGCAGTACTTC
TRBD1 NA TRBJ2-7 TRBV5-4 CASSSPDRGQGEQYF TGTGCCAGCAGCTCCCCGGACAGGGGACAAGGCGAGCAGTACTTC